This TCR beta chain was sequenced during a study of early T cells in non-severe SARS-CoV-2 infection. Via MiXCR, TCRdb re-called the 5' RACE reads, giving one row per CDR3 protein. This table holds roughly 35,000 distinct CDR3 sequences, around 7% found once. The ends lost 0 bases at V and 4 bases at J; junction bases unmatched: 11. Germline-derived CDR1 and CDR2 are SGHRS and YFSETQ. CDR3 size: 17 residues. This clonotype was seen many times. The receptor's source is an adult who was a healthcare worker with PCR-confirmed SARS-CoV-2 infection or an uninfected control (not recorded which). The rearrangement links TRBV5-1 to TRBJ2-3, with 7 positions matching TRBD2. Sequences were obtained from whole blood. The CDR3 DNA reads TGCGCCAGCAGCTTGGTAAAGAGGGAGGGCCATTCAGATACGCAGTATTTT. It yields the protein CASSLVKREGHSDTQYF.